This TCR beta chain was observed in a study of cytomegalovirus exposure and HLA in healthy donors. With 60 Vbeta and 13 Jbeta primers, the PCR was carried out. Here immunoSEQ multiplex PCR was the method, and the copy in TCRdb shows in-frame clones only, minus some. The data show 130,000 to 150,000 clones, about three quarters seen once. The sequenced sample was PBMCs. The receptor was derived from a man between 40 and 49 years old in good health and CMV-seropositive.

CDR3 DNA sequence: TGTGCCAGCAGCGTAGCAGGTGAATCGTACGAGCAGTACTTC. Translation gives CASSVAGESYEQYF. The genes are TRBV9 and TRBJ2-7; D not certain. V was trimmed by 0 bases and J by 4 bases, leaving 11 bases between them. The CDR3 is 14 amino acids. CDR1 is SGDLS, CDR2 YYNGEE, per germline.